The 13 T cell receptor beta chains below come from one sample, sequenced in a study of sequential checkpoint blockade in melanoma. Treatment described: randomized to nivolumab then ipilimumab (arm A) or the reverse (arm B). Repertoires were generated with immunoSEQ multiplex PCR, while TCRdb's copy carries only in-frame clones and drops some. The data show 5,000 or so clones, roughly 20% seen once. The sequencing here drew on tumor tissue (inferred from file names), taken from a patient given nivolumab and ipilimumab in sequence. The receptors derive from a human donor with melanoma.

The J gene is TRBJ1-5, the V gene TRBV28; a possible D gene is TRBD1 (6 bases). This CDR3 has 17 residues. Germline values: CDR1 MDHEN, CDR2 SYDVKM. Trimming left V 3 bases short and J 4 bases short, with 19 bases between. CDR3 sequence (DNA): TGTGCCAGCAGTTTCCCCCCCACAGGGCTCAAAAATCAGCCCCAGCATTTT. Its translation is CASSFPPTGLKNQPQHF.

This clone was seen only a few times. CDR3 protein: CASSYRPPPGANTEAFF. As DNA, the CDR3 is TGTGCCAGCAGTTACCGGCCCCCCCCAGGCGCTAACACTGAAGCTTTCTTT. This chain joins TRBV6-8 and TRBJ1-1, with unresolved D. V was clipped by 2 bases and J by 2 bases, with 18 bases between them. The CDR3 covers 17 residues. Per the germline V gene, CDR1 is MNHGY and CDR2 is SAAAGT.

The chain employs TRBV11-3 and TRBJ1-5, with 9 bases fitting TRBD1. Trimming took 5 bases from V and 6 from J; bases not matched to a gene: 5. This CDR3 region has 14 residues. CDR1 and CDR2 (germline): SGHNT, YENEEA. The CDR3 sequence is CASSRGTGTQPQHF. The CDR3 DNA sequence: TGTGCCAGCAGCCGAGGGACAGGGACTCAGCCCCAGCATTTT.

This clone showed up many times. The chain carries TRBV11-3 and TRBJ1-4, with a tentative D call TRBD1 (5 bases). This CDR3 has 14 residues. V was cut by 4 bases and J by 8 bases, with 14 bases left in between. Germline CDR1 and CDR2: SGHNT and YENEEA. The CDR3 region has the DNA TGTGCCAGCAGCTACGGAGAGGGGTGGGAAAAACTGTTTTTT. It codes for CASSYGEGWEKLFF.

For this clone: Its ends do not fully match the called genes, so a read error is possible. V and J are TRBV7-6 and TRBJ2-6; D might be TRBD1 (6 bases). Looked up from germline, CDR1 is SGHVS and CDR2 is FNYEAQ. The CDR3 has 17 residues. CDR3 DNA sequence: TGTGCCAGAAGCTCCAGGACAGAAAACTCTGGGGCCAACGTCCTGACTTTC. Encoded protein: CARSSRTENSGANVLTF.

The sample holds a few counts of this clone. J is TRBJ2-3 and V is TRBV30, with a weak D call TRBD2 (6 bases). Trimming stripped 1 base from V and 2 bases from J, with 13 bases between. Germline values: CDR1 GTSNPN, CDR2 SVGIG (reference sequence). This CDR3 is built from 15 residues. CDR3 coding DNA: TGTGCCTGGAGTGCGGGACTTCAAACCACAGATACGCAGTATTTT. The encoded protein is CAWSAGLQTTDTQYF. Together with reference TRBV30 and TRBJ2-3, the CDR3 gives the full variable domain: SQTIHQWPATLVQPVGSPLSLECTVEGTSNPNLYWYRQAAGRGLQLLFYSVGIGQISSEVPQNLSASRPQDRQFILSSKKLLLSDSGFYLCAWSAGLQTTDTQYFGPGTRLTVL.

The sample holds many counts of this clone. The chain joins TRBV6-8 to TRBJ2-7; D not resolved. V was trimmed by 6 bases and J by 4 bases, leaving 16 bases between them. Germline V gene sequence: CDR1 MNHGY, CDR2 SAAAGT. CDR3 length: 14 amino acids. CDR3 in amino acids: CASRPRRRTYEQYF. The CDR3 DNA follows: TGTGCCAGCAGGCCCCGTAGGCGAACGTACGAGCAGTACTTC.

This rearrangement joins TRBV6-8 to TRBJ2-5, with 14 bases lining up with TRBD2. Trimming cost V 10 bases and J 1 base; bases outside gene matches: 5. From germline, CDR1 is MNHGY and CDR2 SAAAGT. The CDR3 consists of 15 residues. This chain's CDR3 is CAIRGTSGGQETQYF. CDR3 nucleotide sequence: TGTGCCATCAGGGGGACTAGCGGGGGCCAAGAGACCCAGTACTTC.

This clone has a handful of counts. V is TRBV9 and J is TRBJ1-5; no reliable D call. Trimming cost V 0 bases and J 0 bases, with 7 bases left between them. Germline CDR1 SGDLS, CDR2 YYNGEE. This CDR3 has 15 residues. The DNA for the CDR3 is TGTGCCAGCAGCGTAGAACCCCATAGCAATCAGCCCCAGCATTTT. This translates into CASSVEPHSNQPQHF.

This clone was picked up a small number of times. The V call is TRBV5-1, the J call TRBJ1-6, with a weak D call TRBD1 (5 bases). Germline assignment: CDR1 SGHRS and CDR2 YFSETQ. V lost 2 bases, J lost 8 bases, and 11 bases lay in between. The CDR3 is made up of 14 amino acids. Here the CDR3 reads CASSFPGTDSPLHF. The DNA of the CDR3 is TGCGCCAGCAGCTTTCCGGGGACCGATTCACCCCTCCACTTT.

This clone occurred a few times. The V and J genes are TRBV19 and TRBJ2-7, with D possibly called TRBD1 or TRBD2 (5 bases each). The V gene's germline CDR1 is LNHDA and CDR2 SQIVND (reference sequence). V was shortened by 5 bases and J by 3 bases, with 17 bases between the two germline ends. This CDR3 has 15 residues. CDR3 DNA: TGTGCCAGTAGTCCGGCCGGGACCGGAGACTACGAGCAGTACTTC. It encodes CASSPAGTGDYEQYF.

This clone appeared many times. This chain links TRBV9 with TRBJ1-6; no definite D call. This CDR3 is built from 15 residues. The germline V gene has CDR1 SGDLS and CDR2 YYNGEE. V was trimmed by 4 bases and J by 9 bases, leaving 17 bases between them. As DNA, the CDR3 is TGTGCCAGCAGCTCATACGACCTGAGGGTTTCACCCCTCCACTTT. Translated: CASSSYDLRVSPLHF.

The J gene is TRBJ2-3, the V gene TRBV11-3, with 11 bases fitting TRBD1. This CDR3 comprises 16 residues. V shed 7 bases, J shed 6 bases, and the junction held 12 bases outside the gene matches. In germline, CDR1 is SGHNT, CDR2 YENEEA. CDR3 DNA: TGTGCCAGCACCATGCCGGGACAGGGGGGGTTGGATACGCAGTATTTT. As protein: CASTMPGQGGLDTQYF.